This TCR beta chain was profiled in a study of control samples from healthy donors and cancer patients. Some clones are missing from TCRdb's copy, which holds only in-frame ones; the method was immunoSEQ multiplex PCR. The sample includes 90,000 to 150,000 clones, more than 85% of them seen just once. This clone was seen once. There are 15 residues in the CDR3. Germline V CDR1 and CDR2: ENHRY, SYGVKD. Trimming shortened V by 8 bases and J by 3 bases, and 19 bases separated the two germline ends. The sequencing sample was made of blood. The rearrangement links TRBV10-3 to TRBJ1-2, with D unresolved. The origin of this receptor is a woman aged 18-29 years in good health. The CDR3, as DNA: TGTGCCATCGGGCGACTGGGTGTTGGGGACTATGGCTACACCTTC. The encoded protein is CAIGRLGVGDYGYTF.